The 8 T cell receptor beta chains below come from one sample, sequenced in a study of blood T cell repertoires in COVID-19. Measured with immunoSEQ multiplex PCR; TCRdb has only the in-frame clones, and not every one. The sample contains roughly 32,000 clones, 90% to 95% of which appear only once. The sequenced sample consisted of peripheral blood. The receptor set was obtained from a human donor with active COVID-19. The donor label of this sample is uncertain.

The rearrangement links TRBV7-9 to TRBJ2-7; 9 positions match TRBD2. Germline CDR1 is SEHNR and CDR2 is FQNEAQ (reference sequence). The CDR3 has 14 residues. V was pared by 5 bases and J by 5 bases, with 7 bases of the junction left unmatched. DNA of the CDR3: TGTGCCAGCAGCGGGTCCGGGACTAGCCACGAGCAGTACTTC. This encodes CASSGSGTSHEQYF.

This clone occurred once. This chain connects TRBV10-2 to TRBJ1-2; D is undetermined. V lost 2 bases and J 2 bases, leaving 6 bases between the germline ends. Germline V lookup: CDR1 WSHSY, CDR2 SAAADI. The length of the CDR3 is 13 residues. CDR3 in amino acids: CASSERVNYGYTF. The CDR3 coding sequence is TGCGCCAGCAGTGAGCGGGTGAACTATGGCTACACCTTC.

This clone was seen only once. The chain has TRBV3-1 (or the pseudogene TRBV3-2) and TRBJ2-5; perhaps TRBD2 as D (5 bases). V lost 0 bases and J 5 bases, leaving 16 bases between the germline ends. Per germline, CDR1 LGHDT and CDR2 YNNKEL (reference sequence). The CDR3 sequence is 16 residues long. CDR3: CASSQEKGVARETQYF. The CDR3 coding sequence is TGTGCCAGCAGCCAAGAAAAGGGAGTAGCCAGGGAGACCCAGTACTTC.

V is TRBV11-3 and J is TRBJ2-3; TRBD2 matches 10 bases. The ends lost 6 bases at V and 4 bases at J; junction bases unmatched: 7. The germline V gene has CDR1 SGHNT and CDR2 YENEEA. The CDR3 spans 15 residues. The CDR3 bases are TGTGCCAGCAGTACGCGAGCGGGAGGGTCAGATACGCAGTATTTT. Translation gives CASSTRAGGSDTQYF.

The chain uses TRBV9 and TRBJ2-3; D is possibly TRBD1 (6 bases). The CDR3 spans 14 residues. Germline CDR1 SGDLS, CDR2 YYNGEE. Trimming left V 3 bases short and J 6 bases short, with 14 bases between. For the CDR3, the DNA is TGTGCCAGCAGCGCCGGACAGTTTGTGGATACGCAGTATTTT. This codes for CASSAGQFVDTQYF.

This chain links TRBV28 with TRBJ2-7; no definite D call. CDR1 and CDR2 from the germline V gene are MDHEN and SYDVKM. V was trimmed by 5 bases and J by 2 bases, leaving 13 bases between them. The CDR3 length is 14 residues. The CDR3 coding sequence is TGTGCCAGCAGTCTCCTTCGCGCACCCTACGAGCAGTACTTC. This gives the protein CASSLLRAPYEQYF.

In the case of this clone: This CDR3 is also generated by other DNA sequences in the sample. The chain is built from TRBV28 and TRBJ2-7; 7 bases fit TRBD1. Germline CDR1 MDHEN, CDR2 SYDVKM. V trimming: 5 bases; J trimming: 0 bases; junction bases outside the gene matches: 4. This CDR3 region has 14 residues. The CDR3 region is CASSRGGSSYEQYF. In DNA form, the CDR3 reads TGTGCCAGCAGTCGAGGGGGCTCCTCCTACGAGCAGTACTTC.

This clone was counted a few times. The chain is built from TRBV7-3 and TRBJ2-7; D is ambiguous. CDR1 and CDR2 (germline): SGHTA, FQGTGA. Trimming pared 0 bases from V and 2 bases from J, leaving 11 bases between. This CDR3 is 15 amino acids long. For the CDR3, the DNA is TGTGCCAGCAGCTTAACGGCAGGTATTACCTACGAGCAGTACTTC. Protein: CASSLTAGITYEQYF.